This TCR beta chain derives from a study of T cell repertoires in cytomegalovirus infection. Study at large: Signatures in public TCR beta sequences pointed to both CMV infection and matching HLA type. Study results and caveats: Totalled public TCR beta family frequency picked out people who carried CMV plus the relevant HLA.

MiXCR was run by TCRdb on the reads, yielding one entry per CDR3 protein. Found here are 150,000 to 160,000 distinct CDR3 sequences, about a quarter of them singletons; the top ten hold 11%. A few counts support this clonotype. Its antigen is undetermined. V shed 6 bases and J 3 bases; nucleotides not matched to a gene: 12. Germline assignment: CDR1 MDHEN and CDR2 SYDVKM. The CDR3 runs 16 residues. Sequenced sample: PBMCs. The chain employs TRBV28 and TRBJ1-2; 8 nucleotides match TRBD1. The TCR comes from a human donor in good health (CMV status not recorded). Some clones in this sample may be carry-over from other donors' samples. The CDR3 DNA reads TGTGCCAGCAGAGAGGACAGGGCGGGGAATGACTATGGCTACACCTTC. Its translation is CASREDRAGNDYGYTF.